One TCR beta chain is described in this entry. This clonotype has at least ten counts. What this receptor recognizes is not known. No much larger clonotype is one base removed from it; base qualities were not supplied. These data originate in a study of T cells in Graves' hyperthyroidism and ophthalmopathy (dated by TCRdb to between 2017 and 2020). Regarding the complete study: Peripheral blood samples were taken at initial diagnosis, before any treatment was given. To identify TCR V-J signatures that set the groups apart, the researchers used a discovery cohort of 100 patients, made up of 40 to 45 with Graves' ophthalmopathy and around 58 with stable Graves' hyperthyroidism. Prospective prediction of ophthalmopathy was tested in an independent validation cohort consisting of some 20 hyperthyroidism patients and some 16 patients who later progressed to ophthalmopathy. The 85 to 100 discovery patients were divided at random into training and test sets in a 7:3 ratio. The study also compared thyroid tissue and blood T-cell repertoires from about six Graves' hyperthyroidism patients. After sampling, hyperthyroidism patients received methimazole starting at 30 mg daily, and ophthalmopathy patients received high-dose intravenous methylprednisolone. According to the paper, TCR Vbeta CDR3 sequencing was carried out on roughly 130 peripheral blood samples, which came from approximately 43 ophthalmopathy, 75 to 80 hyperthyroidism and about 17 progressor patients.

Stable Graves' hyperthyroidism was defined as the absence of progression to ophthalmopathy over 18 months of follow-up. Hyperthyroidism patients were newly diagnosed, had a disease duration of under 2 months, and were aged 18 to 65 years. Patients with uncontrolled infections, other autoimmune diseases, pregnancy or lactation were excluded. Diagnoses were based on clinical symptoms, serum thyroxine and TRAb, thyroid ultrasound and orbital computed tomography. Ficoll-Paque density gradient centrifugation was used to isolate PBMCs from about 9.4 ml of fresh peripheral blood. Total RNA was extracted with Trizol reagent, and quality was checked on an Agilent 2100 Bioanalyzer. The CDR3 numbers 14 residues from cysteine through phenylalanine. The sequence is cut down to CDR3 DNA, 42 bases in frame from base 1. CDR1 and CDR2, looked up from the germline V gene (reference sequence), are DFQATT and SNEGSKA. Trimming removed 0 bases from V and 0 bases from J, leaving 9 bases between the germline ends.

Overall study results and their limits: Sample size was not statistically predetermined, and investigators were not blinded to group allocation. In cross-validation, a model built on a 13 V-J signature told ophthalmopathy apart from stable hyperthyroidism with over 85% sensitivity and about 81% specificity, and in testing the same model reached 80%/75%. Most expanded thyroid clonotypes (frequency above 0.001) were also detected in blood, a finding suggesting that blood repertoires may reflect thyroid immune responses. In validation, progression to ophthalmopathy was predicted by the model with 65% to 71% sensitivity and 72.22% specificity, a median of roughly six months before onset.

The TCR beta CDR3 regions were amplified from RNA transcripts. The first round of RT-PCR for the TCR CDR3 was performed with the HTBI primer set and the Qiagen OneStep RT-PCR kit. The libraries were constructed in a second round of multiplex PCR and then size-selected and purified. Libraries were sequenced paired-end with 100 bp reads on an Illumina HiSeq2000. The original pipeline was this. SOAPnuke was used to process the raw data, throwing out any read that contained adapters or uncalled bases, had a mean Phred below 15, or lacked an exact constant-primer or identifier match. COPE v1.2.5 was used to merge the high-quality paired reads, and each unique nucleotide sequence was defined as a clonotype. MiTCR v1.1 was used to align clonotypes to the IMGT TRBV, TRBD and TRBJ reference segments. The analysis included only V-J combinations with a frequency above 0.0001, which together covered 98% to 99.2% of the repertoires. A TCS score was defined as the ratio of F50 (clonal expansion) to E x V (chaos), with BLOSUM62-based TCRdist applied between CDR3 peptides within each V-J. Welch's t-statistics and random forest reduced several hundred V-J features to around 14, which were used in a naive Bayes classifier (R e1071). The public sequencing data were trimmed at Q25 with fastp and processed into clonotypes with MiXCR by TCRdb, which kept only in-frame beta chains. Every distinct CDR3 protein forms one entry, paired with its most common genes and DNA. The V and J calls shown here were made by TCRdb, not taken from the authors' results. The sample table records some 550,000 distinct CDR3 sequences; under 25% of these occur just once. The ten largest clonotypes hold 26% of the sample.

Sample: blood. This sequence uses TRBV20-1 and TRBJ2-7; the D gene cannot be named for sure. This receptor was taken from a man aged 18 to 35 with Graves' hyperthyroidism. The nucleotide sequence is TGCAGTGCTAGAGATACGGCGGTCTCCTACGAGCAGTACTTC. Translated, it gives CSARDTAVSYEQYF.